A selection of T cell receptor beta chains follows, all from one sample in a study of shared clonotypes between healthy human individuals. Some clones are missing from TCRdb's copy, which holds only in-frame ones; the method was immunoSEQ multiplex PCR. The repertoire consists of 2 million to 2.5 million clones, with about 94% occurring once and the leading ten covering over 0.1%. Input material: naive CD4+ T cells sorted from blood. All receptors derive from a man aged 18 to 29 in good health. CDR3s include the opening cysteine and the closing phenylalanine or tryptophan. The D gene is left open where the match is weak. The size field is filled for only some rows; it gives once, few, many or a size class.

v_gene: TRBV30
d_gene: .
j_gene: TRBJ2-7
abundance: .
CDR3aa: CAWSVGHEQYF
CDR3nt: TGTGCCTGGAGTGTAGGGCACGAGCAGTACTTC

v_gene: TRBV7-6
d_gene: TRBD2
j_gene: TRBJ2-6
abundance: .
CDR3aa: CASSRESGGSSGANVLTF
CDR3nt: TGTGCCAGCAGCCGAGAGTCGGGGGGAAGCTCTGGGGCCAACGTCCTGACTTTC

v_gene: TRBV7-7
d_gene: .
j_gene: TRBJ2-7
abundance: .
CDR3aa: CASSLSQGYYEQYF
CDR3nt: TGTGCTAGCAGCTTATCCCAGGGATACTACGAGCAGTACTTC

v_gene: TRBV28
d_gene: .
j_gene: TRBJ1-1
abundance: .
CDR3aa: CASRWGANTEAFF
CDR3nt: TGTGCCAGCAGGTGGGGGGCCAACACTGAAGCTTTCTTT

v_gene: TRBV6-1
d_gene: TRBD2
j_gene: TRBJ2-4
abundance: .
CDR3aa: CASSEYLAGAKNIQYF
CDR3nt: TGTGCCAGCAGTGAATACCTAGCGGGGGCCAAAAACATTCAGTACTTC

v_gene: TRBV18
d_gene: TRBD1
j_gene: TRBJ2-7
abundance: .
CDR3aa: CASSPGTGQVLREQYF
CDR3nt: TGTGCCAGCTCCCCGGGGACGGGACAGGTCTTAAGGGAGCAGTACTTC

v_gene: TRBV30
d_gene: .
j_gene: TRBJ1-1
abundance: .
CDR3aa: CAWSGRTEAFF
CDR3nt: TGTGCCTGGAGTGGTCGGACTGAAGCTTTCTTT

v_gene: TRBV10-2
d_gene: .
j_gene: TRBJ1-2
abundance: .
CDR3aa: CASTGDLRAYGYTF
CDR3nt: TGCGCCAGCACGGGGGACCTGCGGGCCTATGGCTACACCTTC

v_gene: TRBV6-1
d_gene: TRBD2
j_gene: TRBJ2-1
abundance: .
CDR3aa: CASSLAGEYEQFF
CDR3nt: TGTGCCAGCAGTTTGGCGGGAGAATATGAGCAGTTCTTC

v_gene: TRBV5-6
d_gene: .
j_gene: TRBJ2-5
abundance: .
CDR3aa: CASTMSWQLKGETQYF
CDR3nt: TGTGCCAGCACCATGTCGTGGCAGTTAAAGGGAGAGACCCAGTACTTC

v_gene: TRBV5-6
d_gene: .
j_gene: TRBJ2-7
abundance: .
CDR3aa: CASSYSFSAEQYF
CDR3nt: TGTGCCAGCAGCTACTCGTTCTCGGCGGAGCAGTACTTC

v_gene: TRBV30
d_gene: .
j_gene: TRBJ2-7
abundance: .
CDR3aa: CACRTFVAGAAYEQYF
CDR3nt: TGTGCCTGTCGAACCTTCGTTGCGGGCGCGGCCTACGAGCAGTACTTC

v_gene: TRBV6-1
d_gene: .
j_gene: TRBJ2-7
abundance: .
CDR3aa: CASSEGREYEQYF
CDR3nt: TGTGCCAGCAGTGAAGGCAGGGAATACGAGCAGTACTTC

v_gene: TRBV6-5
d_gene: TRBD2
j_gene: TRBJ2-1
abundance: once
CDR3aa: CASSTRGGNEQFF
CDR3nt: TGTGCCAGCAGTACACGGGGGGGCAATGAGCAGTTCTTC

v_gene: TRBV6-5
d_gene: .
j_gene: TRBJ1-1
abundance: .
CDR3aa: CASSYSGTLNTEAFF
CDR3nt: TGTGCCAGCAGTTACTCCGGGACATTGAACACTGAAGCTTTCTTT

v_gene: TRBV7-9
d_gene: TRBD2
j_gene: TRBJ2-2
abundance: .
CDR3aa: CASSSTSEAGELFF
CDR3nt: TGTGCCAGCAGTAGTACTAGCGAGGCCGGGGAGCTGTTTTTT

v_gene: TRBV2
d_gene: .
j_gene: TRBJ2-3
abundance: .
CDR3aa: CASRIAGIISTDTQYF
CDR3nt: TGTGCCAGCCGAATCGCGGGGATTATCAGCACAGATACGCAGTATTTT

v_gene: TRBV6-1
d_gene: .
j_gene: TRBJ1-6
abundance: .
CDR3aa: CASREGGGSPLHF
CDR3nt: TGTGCCAGCAGAGAGGGGGGCGGGTCACCCCTCCACTTT

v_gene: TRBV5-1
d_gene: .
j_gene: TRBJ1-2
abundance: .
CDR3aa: CASSLGDYGYTF
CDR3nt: TGCGCCAGCAGCTTGGGGGACTATGGCTACACCTTC

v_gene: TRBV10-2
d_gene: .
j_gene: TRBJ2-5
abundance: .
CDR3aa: CASGSFVGAKQETQYF
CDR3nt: TGCGCCAGCGGATCCTTTGTGGGCGCGAAACAAGAGACCCAGTACTTC

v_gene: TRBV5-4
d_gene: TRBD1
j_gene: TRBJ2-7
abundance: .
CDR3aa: CASSFGTGSSYEQYF
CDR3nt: TGTGCCAGCAGCTTCGGGACAGGGAGTTCCTACGAGCAGTACTTC

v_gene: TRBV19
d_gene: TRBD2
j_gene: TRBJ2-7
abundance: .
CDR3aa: CASSMGGSLYEQYF
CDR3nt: TGTGCCAGTAGTATGGGGGGGAGCCTCTACGAGCAGTACTTC

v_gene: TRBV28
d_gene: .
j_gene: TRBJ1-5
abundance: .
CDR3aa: CASKNPLRAQHF
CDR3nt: TGTGCCAGCAAGAATCCCCTTAGGGCCCAGCATTTT

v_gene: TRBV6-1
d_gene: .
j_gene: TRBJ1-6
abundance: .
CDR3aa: CASSESIGGLGSPLHF
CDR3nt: TGTGCCAGCAGTGAATCTATAGGTGGCTTGGGTTCACCCCTCCACTTT

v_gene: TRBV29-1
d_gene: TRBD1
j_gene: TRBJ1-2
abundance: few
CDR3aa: CSARDRGDGYTF
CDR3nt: TGCAGCGCCAGAGACAGGGGCGATGGCTACACCTTC

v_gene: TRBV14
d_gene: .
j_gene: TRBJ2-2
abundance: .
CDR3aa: CASSRDWDTGELFF
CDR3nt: TGTGCCAGCAGCCGCGACTGGGACACCGGGGAGCTGTTTTTT

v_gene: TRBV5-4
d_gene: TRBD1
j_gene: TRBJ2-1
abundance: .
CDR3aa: CASSLEAGQGQFF
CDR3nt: TGTGCCAGCAGCTTGGAGGCTGGACAGGGACAGTTCTTC

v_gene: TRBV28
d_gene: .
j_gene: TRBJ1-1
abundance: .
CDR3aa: CASLTQGNTEAFF
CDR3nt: TGTGCCAGCCTGACGCAGGGGAACACTGAAGCTTTCTTT

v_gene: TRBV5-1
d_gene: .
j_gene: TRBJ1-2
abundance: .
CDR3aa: CASSPVGSYGYTF
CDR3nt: TGCGCCAGCAGCCCGGTAGGGAGCTATGGCTACACCTTC

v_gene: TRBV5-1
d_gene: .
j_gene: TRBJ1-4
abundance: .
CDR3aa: CASSLWGRDEEKLFF
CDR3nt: TGCGCCAGCAGCTTGTGGGGGCGCGATGAAGAAAAACTGTTTTTT

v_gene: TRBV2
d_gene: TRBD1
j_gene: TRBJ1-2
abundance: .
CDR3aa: CASSVAQGAIGYTF
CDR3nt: TGTGCCAGCAGTGTGGCACAGGGGGCGATCGGCTACACCTTC

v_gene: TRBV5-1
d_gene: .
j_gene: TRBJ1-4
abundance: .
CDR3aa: CASSLDMINEKLFF
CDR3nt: TGCGCCAGCAGCTTGGACATGATAAATGAAAAACTGTTTTTT

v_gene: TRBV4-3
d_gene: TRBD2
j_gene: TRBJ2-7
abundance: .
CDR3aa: CASSLGLASGGIYEQYF
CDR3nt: TGCGCCAGCAGCCTTGGACTTGCTAGCGGGGGAATCTACGAGCAGTACTTC

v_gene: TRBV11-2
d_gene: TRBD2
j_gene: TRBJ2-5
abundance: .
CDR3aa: CASSTRAGETQYF
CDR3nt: TGTGCCAGCAGCACCAGAGCGGGGGAGACCCAGTACTTC

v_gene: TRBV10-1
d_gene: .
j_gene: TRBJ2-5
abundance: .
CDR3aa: CASLRRVLETQYF
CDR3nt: TGCGCCAGCCTGCGTAGAGTCTTGGAGACCCAGTACTTC

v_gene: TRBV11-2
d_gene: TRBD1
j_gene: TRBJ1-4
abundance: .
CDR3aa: CASSRGGQGAEKLFF
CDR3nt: TGTGCCAGCAGCCGGGGCGGGCAGGGGGCCGAAAAACTGTTTTTT

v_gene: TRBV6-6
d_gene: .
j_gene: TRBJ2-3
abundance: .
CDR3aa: CASSYSSGVADTQYF
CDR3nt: TGTGCCAGCAGTTACTCGTCGGGGGTTGCAGATACGCAGTATTTT

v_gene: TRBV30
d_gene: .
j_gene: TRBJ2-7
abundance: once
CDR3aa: CAWSEVASREQYF
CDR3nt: TGTGCCTGGAGTGAAGTCGCATCGAGGGAGCAGTACTTC

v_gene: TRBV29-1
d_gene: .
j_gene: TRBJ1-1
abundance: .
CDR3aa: CSVRKSGEGTEAFF
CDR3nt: TGCAGCGTTCGGAAGTCCGGAGAGGGTACTGAAGCTTTCTTT

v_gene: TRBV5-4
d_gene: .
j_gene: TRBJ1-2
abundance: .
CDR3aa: CASSLFGGNTGGYTF
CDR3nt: TGTGCCAGCAGCTTGTTCGGGGGAAACACCGGTGGCTACACCTTC

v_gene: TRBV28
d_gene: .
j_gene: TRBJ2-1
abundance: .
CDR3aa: CASSLDPGGQFF
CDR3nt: TGTGCCAGCAGTTTAGACCCCGGAGGGCAGTTCTTC

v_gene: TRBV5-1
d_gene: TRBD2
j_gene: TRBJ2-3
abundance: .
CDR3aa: CASSQLAVSTDTQYF
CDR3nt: TGCGCCAGCAGCCAACTAGCGGTTAGCACAGATACGCAGTATTTT

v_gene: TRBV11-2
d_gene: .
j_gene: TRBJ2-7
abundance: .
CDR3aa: CASSNFGLYEISYEQYF
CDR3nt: TGTGCCAGCAGCAACTTCGGGCTATACGAGATCTCCTACGAGCAGTACTTC

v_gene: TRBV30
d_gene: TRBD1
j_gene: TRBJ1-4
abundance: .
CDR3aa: CAWTAYAGTVNEKLFF
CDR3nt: TGTGCCTGGACTGCCTACGCCGGGACAGTTAATGAAAAACTGTTTTTT

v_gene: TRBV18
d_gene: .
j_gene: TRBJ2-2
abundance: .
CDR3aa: CASSPTGTQNTGELFF
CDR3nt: TGTGCCAGCTCACCGACCGGGACCCAGAACACCGGGGAGCTGTTTTTT

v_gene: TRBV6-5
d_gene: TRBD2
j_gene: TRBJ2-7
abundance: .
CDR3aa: CASSLAGGSVYEQYF
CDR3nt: TGTGCCAGCAGTTTAGCGGGAGGGTCGGTCTACGAGCAGTACTTC

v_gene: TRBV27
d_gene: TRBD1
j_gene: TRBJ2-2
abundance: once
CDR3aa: CASSLRGLLGNTGELFF
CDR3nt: TGTGCCAGCAGTCTGAGGGGGCTCCTCGGGAACACCGGGGAGCTGTTTTTT

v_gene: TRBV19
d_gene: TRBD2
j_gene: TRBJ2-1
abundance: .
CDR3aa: CASSPIGTSGRLSSYNEQFF
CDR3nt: TGTGCCAGTAGCCCCATCGGGACTAGCGGGAGACTGAGCTCCTACAATGAGCAGTTCTTC